These 3 T cell receptor beta chains were all obtained from the same sample, sequenced in a study of T cells in Graves' hyperthyroidism and ophthalmopathy. The source material, RNA transcripts, was used to amplify TCR beta CDR3 regions. Researchers ran a first-round RT-PCR on the TCR CDR3 using the HTBI primer set. TCRdb independently ran MiXCR on the multiplex PCR reads; one entry per CDR3 protein. Of 150,000 to 200,000 distinct CDR3 sequences listed, around 15% are singletons. The sequencing input was blood. These receptors were collected from a woman between 50 and 59 years old with Graves' hyperthyroidism.

This clonotype has a count of ten or more. The V call is TRBV6-6, the J call TRBJ2-1, with D possibly matching TRBD2 (5 bases). The germline CDR1 and CDR2 sequences are MNHNY and SVGAGI (reference sequence). The V end was cut by 0 bases, the J end by 3 bases, with 15 bases between. This CDR3 is built from 17 residues. Here the CDR3 reads CASSYSSTAAFYNEQFF. The CDR3 region has the DNA TGTGCCAGCAGTTACTCGAGTACAGCGGCCTTCTACAATGAGCAGTTCTTC.

This clonotype was recorded at least ten times. The chain links TRBV28 to TRBJ1-5, with TRBD1 matching 8 bases. The CDR3 is 15 residues long. J lost 2 bases, V lost 6 bases, and 6 bases had no gene match. Germline V gene data show CDR1 as MDHEN and CDR2 as SYDVKM. CDR3 in amino acids: CASSQGQGGNQPQHF. The DNA of the CDR3 is TGTGCCAGCAGCCAAGGACAGGGAGGCAATCAGCCCCAGCATTTT. The entire variable domain, with the rest obtained from reference TRBV28 and TRBJ1-5, is as follows: DVKVTQSSRYLVKRTGEKVFLECVQDMDHENMFWYRQDPGLGLRLIYFSYDVKMKEKGDIPEGYSVSREKKERFSLILESASTNQTSMYLCASSQGQGGNQPQHFGDGTRLSIL.

This clonotype was seen at least ten times. The chain links TRBV18 to TRBJ1-3; tentative D call: TRBD1 (5 bases). The V and J ends lost 1 base and 2 bases respectively, with 6 bases between them. The CDR3 consists of 14 residues. In germline, CDR1 is KGHSH, CDR2 LQKENI. CDR3 in amino acids: CASSPLTAGNTIYF. Written as DNA, the CDR3 is TGTGCCAGCTCACCACTGACAGCTGGAAACACCATATATTTT.